This record concerns one T cell receptor (beta chain) sequence. The source of the sample is a study of blood T cell repertoires in COVID-19. Study as a whole: Both acute and convalescent COVID-19 samples were obtained from the United States, Italy and Spain. In each case, the material was cDNA or gDNA derived from T cells, B-cell-depleted T cells, or PBMCs.

It was within 2 weeks before study entry that exposed participants met a COVID-19 case. TCRdb keeps only in-frame clones here, not all; method: immunoSEQ multiplex PCR. The repertoire holds about 250,000 clones, with 83% as singletons. Germline V CDR1 and CDR2: GTSNPN, SVGIG (reference sequence). With 6 bases clipped from V and 4 bases from J, the junction kept 2 bases outside the gene matches. The CDR3 is 12 residues long. The sequenced sample consisted of PBMCs or T cells enriched from blood (not recorded which). The chain employs TRBV30 and TRBJ1-5, with 8 bases lining up with TRBD1. The receptor was derived from a middle-aged woman who had been exposed to COVID-19. CDR3 sequence: CACRTGNQPQHF. The CDR3 bases are TGTGCCTGTAGGACAGGGAATCAGCCCCAGCATTTT.